A single sample gave rise to the 17 T cell receptor beta chains below, sequenced in a study of OX40 agonist ivuxolimab in advanced cancers. The method was immunoSEQ multiplex PCR; TCRdb's version includes in-frame clones alone and lacks a portion of them. This table has about 18,000 clones, about 86% appearing once. The sample consisted of CD4+ or CD8+ T cells sorted from blood, taken in a trial of the OX40 agonist ivuxolimab. The source of these receptors is an adult with an advanced solid tumor such as melanoma, head and neck, liver or kidney cancer.

The CDR3 loop is CASSVGPGRNNEQFF. The CDR3 DNA reads TGTGCCAGCAGCGTAGGTCCCGGTCGGAACAATGAGCAGTTCTTC. The genes are TRBV9 and TRBJ2-1; D is uncertain. The V and J ends lost 0 bases and 5 bases respectively, with 12 bases between them. Per the germline V gene, CDR1 is SGDLS and CDR2 is YYNGEE. This CDR3 contains 15 residues.

This chain uses TRBV11-3 with TRBJ2-2, with D perhaps matching TRBD1 or TRBD2 (6 bases each). Germline assignment: CDR1 SGHNT and CDR2 YENEEA. This CDR3 is built from 14 residues. Between the trimmed V and J ends, which lost 4 bases and 6 bases, there was a span of 12 bases. The CDR3 coding sequence is TGTGCCAGCAGCTCTGGGGGGCCCTCCGGGGAGCTGTTTTTT. This encodes CASSSGGPSGELFF.

This chain connects TRBV11-3 to TRBJ1-6; D gene ambiguous. From germline, CDR1 is SGHNT and CDR2 YENEEA. The CDR3 has 18 amino acids. V was cut by 5 bases and J by 3 bases, with 20 bases left in between. The DNA of the CDR3 is TGTGCCAGCAGCCCAAACCCGACGGACCCTATCTATAATTCACCCCTCCACTTT. It specifies CASSPNPTDPIYNSPLHF. The full variable domain, its missing parts supplied by reference TRBV11-3 and TRBJ1-6, is EAGVVQSPRYKIIEKKQPVAFWCNPISGHNTLYWYLQNLGQGPELLIRYENEEAVDDSQLPKDRFSAERLKGVDSTLKIQPAELGDSAVYLCASSPNPTDPIYNSPLHFGNGTRLTVT.

This clone appeared a single time. The chain employs TRBV20-1 and TRBJ2-7; 7 bases map to TRBD1. The CDR3 contains 11 residues. V lost 3 bases, J lost 11 bases, and 7 bases stayed unmatched. The V gene's germline CDR1 is DFQATT and CDR2 SNEGSKA (reference sequence). CDR3 residues: CSASLGGQKYF. CDR3 DNA: TGCAGTGCTAGTTTAGGGGGCCAGAAGTACTTC.

The chain joins TRBV27 to TRBJ2-7; the D is unclear. Trimming took 1 base from V and 2 from J, leaving 12 bases between them. Germline CDR1 MNHEY, CDR2 SMNVEV (reference sequence). The CDR3 consists of 15 residues. The CDR3 nucleotides are TGTGCCAGCAGTTTATATCCTCCAGGCGCCTACGAGCAGTACTTC. It is translated as CASSLYPPGAYEQYF.

The chain has TRBV4-3 and TRBJ2-3; D might be TRBD1 (6 bases). Trimming took 4 bases from V and 4 from J, leaving 15 bases between them. This CDR3 has 15 residues. Germline V CDR1 and CDR2: LGHNA, YSLEER. The CDR3: CASSPKAGAADTQYF. The CDR3, as DNA: TGCGCCAGCAGCCCTAAGGCAGGGGCGGCAGATACGCAGTATTTT.

The rearrangement joins TRBV4-1 to TRBJ2-1; no definite D call. The CDR3 loop spans 16 amino acids. The germline gives CDR1 MGHRA, CDR2 YSYEKL. V gave up 3 bases and J gave up 4 bases, with 16 bases separating them. As DNA, the CDR3 is TGCGCCAGCAGCCAGGCGGCCGGGTCCGCTTACAATGAGCAGTTCTTC. Its translation: CASSQAAGSAYNEQFF.

The chain joins TRBV4-2 to TRBJ1-1; no reliable D call. The length of the CDR3 is 16 residues. Germline CDR1 LGHNA, CDR2 YNFKEQ. Deletions cut 0 bases from V and 2 bases from J, with 13 bases between. As DNA, the CDR3 is TGTGCCAGCAGCCAAGATAACACACGACCCAACACTGAAGCTTTCTTT. It yields the protein CASSQDNTRPNTEAFF.

This clone came up a few times. The rearrangement joins TRBV28 to TRBJ1-3; 7 bases map to TRBD1. Germline V CDR1 and CDR2: MDHEN, SYDVKM. J lost 0 bases, V lost 3 bases, and 11 bases had no gene match. This CDR3 has 18 residues. CDR3 loop: CASSFRLGQSSSGNTIYF. In DNA form, the CDR3 reads TGTGCCAGCAGTTTTCGCCTGGGACAGAGTAGCTCTGGAAACACCATATATTTT.

This clone is classed as medium-sized. The CDR3 sequence: CATRRDGSYEQYF. The CDR3 bases are TGTGCCACCAGACGGGACGGATCCTACGAGCAGTACTTC. This sequence joins TRBV6-1 and TRBJ2-7, with D tentatively TRBD1 or TRBD2 (5 bases each). V gave up 10 bases and J gave up 1 base, with 14 bases separating them. The CDR3 consists of 13 residues. In germline, CDR1 is MNHNS, CDR2 SASEGT.

The chain is built from TRBV2 and TRBJ2-7; TRBD2 agrees at 12 bases. The CDR3 runs to 16 residues. V was clipped by 8 bases and J by 0 bases; unmatched bases: 8. In germline, CDR1 is SNHLY, CDR2 FYNNEI. For the CDR3, the DNA is TGTGCCAGCCGTAGCCCACTAGCGGGGGGCTCCTACGAGCAGTACTTC. Amino acid sequence: CASRSPLAGGSYEQYF.

CDR3 DNA: TGCAGCGCCCGGGGCGGACCCTTGAACACTGAAGCTTTCTTT. This translates into CSARGGPLNTEAFF. This rearrangement joins TRBV29-1 to TRBJ1-1, with a tentative D call TRBD1 (5 bases). This CDR3 comprises 14 residues. Germline V gene lookup returns CDR1 SQVTM and CDR2 ANQGSEA. Trimming took off 7 bases at V and 0 bases at J, with 15 bases between the two ends.

The chain joins TRBV28 to TRBJ2-1, with a weak D call TRBD1 (6 bases). Trimming shortened V by 4 bases and J by 2 bases, and 9 bases separated the two germline ends. CDR1 MDHEN and CDR2 SYDVKM come from the germline V gene. CDR3 length equals 14 residues. CDR3 coding DNA: TGTGCCAGCAGTTCTGGGACAACCTACAATGAGCAGTTCTTC. This sequence encodes CASSSGTTYNEQFF.

The rearrangement links TRBV27 to TRBJ1-2; TRBD1 agrees at 8 bases. Germline V lookup: CDR1 MNHEY, CDR2 SMNVEV (reference sequence). The CDR3 runs to 11 residues. Trimming cost V 8 bases and J 8 bases; bases outside gene matches: 4. CDR3 region: CASGQGMGYTF. CDR3 nucleotides: TGTGCCAGCGGACAGGGTATGGGCTACACCTTC.

The chain combines TRBV6-1 with TRBJ1-2, with 7 bases matching TRBD1. V lost 3 bases and J lost 1; bases outside the gene matches: 5. The CDR3 extends over 15 amino acids. Germline V CDR1 and CDR2: MNHNS, SASEGT. The CDR3 DNA follows: TGTGCCAGCAGTGATGCAGGGGGACATAACTATGGCTACACCTTC. Protein sequence: CASSDAGGHNYGYTF.

On this clone: The sample carries other DNA sequences with the same CDR3. The J gene is TRBJ1-2, the V gene TRBV25-1; no reliable D call. V was clipped by 5 bases and J by 8 bases, with 15 bases between them. The length of the CDR3 is 13 residues. In germline, CDR1 is MGHDK, CDR2 SYGVNS. This CDR3 is CASSLGSSRGYTF. In DNA, the CDR3 is TGTGCCAGCAGTCTGGGGTCATCCCGGGGCTACACCTTC.

The V gene is TRBV29-1, the J gene TRBJ2-2; possible D gene TRBD1, 5 bases. Germline V gene data show CDR1 as SQVTM and CDR2 as ANQGSEA. CDR3 length equals 12 residues. V shed 3 bases and J shed 7 bases, with 9 bases lying between them. The CDR3 nucleotides read TGCAGCGTTGATGCAGGGAACGGGGAGCTGTTTTTT. Amino acids: CSVDAGNGELFF.